One T cell receptor (beta chain) is described in this entry. The antigen remains undetermined. These data originate in a study of CD8 T cells in Susac syndrome. General study results and limits: In its TCR sequencing and HLA analysis, the study acknowledged that the number of individuals was relatively small.

The CDR3 sequence is 14 residues long. Germline V lookup: CDR1 MDHEN, CDR2 SYDVKM. Deletions cut 2 bases from V and 2 bases from J, with 9 bases between. Roughly 0.45 to 1 ug RNA was reverse transcribed with random hexamers. MiXCR, applied by TCRdb to the immunoSEQ multiplex PCR reads, yields one record per CDR3 protein. Here the sample spans 160,000 or so distinct CDR3 sequences, about 90% being singletons. From blood CD8+ and CD4+ T cells, TCR beta sequences were generated. Healthy donors formed controls matched for age and sex. The sequence was obtained from a human donor in good health. The chain carries TRBV28 and TRBJ1-1, with no clear D. Sequenced material: CD4+ T cells from PBMCs. CDR3 loop: CASSLITVNTEAFF. CDR3 DNA: TGTGCCAGCAGTTTAATTACGGTCAACACTGAAGCTTTCTTT.